The 9 T cell receptor beta chains below were found in one sample sequenced in a study of T cell clonality in common variable immunodeficiency. TCRdb's table, derived via immunoSEQ multiplex PCR, lists solely in-frame clones and lacks some. The sample holds roughly 40,000 clones, and no clone turns up only once. The sample consisted of peripheral blood mononuclear cells. Source of these receptors: a person between 18 and 75 years old in good health.

This clone was counted only a few times. The read falls 3 residues short of the CDR3 end, and the missing part is taken from the germline J gene. This chain joins TRBV2 and TRBJ2-7; 9 bases line up with TRBD2. The CDR3 is 14 amino acids. Germline CDR1 reads SNHLY; CDR2 reads FYNNEI. Losses at the gene ends were 2 bases for V and 4 bases for J; bases not matched to a gene: 3. The part of the CDR3 DNA that was read is TGTGCCAGCAGTGAAAGGGCGGGAGGGTACGAG. This gives the protein CASSERAGGYE. The CDR3 as a whole reads CASSERAGGYEQYF.

The table lists this clone with many counts. The sequenced fragment ends 3 residues before the CDR3 boundary, so the rest is inferred from the germline J gene. The chain employs TRBV20-1 and TRBJ2-1; 10 positions agree with TRBD2. The CDR3 consists of 14 residues. Germline assignment: CDR1 DFQATT and CDR2 SNEGSKA (reference sequence). V shed 4 bases and J 7 bases; nucleotides not matched to a gene: 7. The sequenced CDR3 bases are TGCAGTGCTAATCCTAGCGGGAGTAATAATGAG. Its translation is CSANPSGSNNE. The CDR3 reads in full as CSANPSGSNNEQFF.

This clone was found many times. An end of the junction does not agree with germline; a read error may underlie this. The CDR3 extends 3 residues past the end of the read, so its final part is completed from the germline J gene. At the DNA level, this CDR3 is encoded by other sequences in the same sample as well. The V call is TRBV7-2, the J call TRBJ2-7; 10 nucleotides line up with TRBD2. The CDR3 is 15 residues long. Germline assignment: CDR1 SGHTA and CDR2 FQGNSA. CDR3 amino acids: CASSPGLAFSYEQYF. Partial CDR3 DNA: TGTGCTAGCAGCCCGGGACTAGCGTTCTCCTACGAG. The full variable domain, with the rest looked up from reference TRBV7-2 and TRBJ2-7, is GAGVSQSPSNKVTEKGKDVELRCDPISGHTALYWYRQSLGQGLEFLIYFQGNSAPDKSGLPSDRFSAERTGGSVSTLTIQRTQQEDSAVYLCASSPGLAFSYEQYFGPGTRLTVT.

Ten or more counts support this clone. Partial CDR3 DNA: TGTGCCAGCAGCTACAGCTCCTACGAG. It translates to CASSYSSYE. The full CDR3 reads CASSYSSYEQYF. V gene TRBV7-2 combines with J gene TRBJ2-7; D is ambiguous. The read halts 3 residues ahead of the CDR3 end, with the missing end drawn from the germline J gene. Deletions cut 4 bases from V and 0 bases from J, with 4 bases between. Germline assignment: CDR1 SGHTA and CDR2 FQGNSA. The CDR3 runs 12 residues.

The sample holds many counts of this clone. Coverage ceases 3 residues before the CDR3 finishes, and the germline J gene fills in the end. The rearrangement links TRBV12-3 or TRBV12-4 to TRBJ2-1; no reliable D call. This CDR3 contains 14 residues. Trimming shortened V by 3 bases and J by 2 bases, and 8 bases separated the two germline ends. This CDR3 is CASSFGGTYNEQFF. Incomplete CDR3 DNA: TGTGCCAGCAGTTTTGGCGGTACCTACAATGAG.

This clone was found many times. The read terminates 3 residues before the CDR3 end, so the remaining end is supplied by the germline J gene. The chain couples TRBV5-6 to TRBJ2-3; 8 bases are a match to TRBD2. The CDR3 contains 15 residues. V was clipped by 0 bases and J by 1 base; unmatched bases: 1. Germline CDR1 and CDR2: SGHDT and YYEEEE. CDR3 amino acids: CASSLEAGGTDTQYF. The covered CDR3 bases are TGTGCCAGCAGCTTGGAAGCGGGGGGCACAGATACG. Full variable domain (missing parts from reference TRBV5-6 and TRBJ2-3): DAGVTQSPTHLIKTRGQQVTLRCSPKSGHDTVSWYQQALGQGPQFIFQYYEEEERQRGNFPDRFSGHQFPNYSSELNVNALLLGDSALYLCASSLEAGGTDTQYFGPGTRLTVL.

This clone has a count of ten or more. The CDR3 goes on 3 residues after the read ends, and that part is filled in from the germline J gene. The rearrangement uses TRBV14 and TRBJ2-1; TRBD2 matches at 13 bases. The CDR3 runs 16 residues. V trimming: 1 base; J trimming: 9 bases; junction bases outside the gene matches: 6. CDR1 is SGHDN, CDR2 FVKESK, per germline. The sequenced part of the CDR3 DNA is TGTGCCAGCAGCCAAGTGATACTAGCGGGAGGGGGTGAG. Its translation is CASSQVILAGGGE. The entire CDR3 is CASSQVILAGGGEQFF.

This clone occurred a few times. The read is 3 residues too short to cover the CDR3 end, so that end is filled in from the germline J gene. The chain is built from TRBV6-1 and TRBJ1-2; the D is unclear. In germline, CDR1 is MNHNS, CDR2 SASEGT. The CDR3 spans 14 residues. The sequenced CDR3 bases are TGTGCCAGCAGTGACCGGGGTGGTACCTACGAC. Protein: CASSDRGGTYD. The full CDR3 reads CASSDRGGTYDYTF.

This clone was found many times. The missing CDR3 end, 3 residues past where the read stops, is filled in from the germline J gene. The chain has TRBV18 and TRBJ2-4; 7 bases are a match to TRBD1. The V and J ends lost 1 base and 2 bases, in that order; junction bases with no gene match: 8. The CDR3 sequence is 17 residues long. Germline CDR1 and CDR2: KGHSH and LQKENI. CDR3 DNA (partial): TGTGCCAGCTCACCACTCTTACGGGACAGACCCAAAAACATT. Translating gives CASSPLLRDRPKNI. The entire CDR3 protein is CASSPLLRDRPKNIQYF.